This T cell receptor (beta chain) is from a study of blood T cell repertoires in COVID-19. Overall study: Specimens from acute and convalescent COVID-19 originated in the United States, Italy and Spain.

Per germline, CDR1 KGHDR and CDR2 SFDVKD. There are 13 residues in the CDR3. Trimming cost V 1 base and J 1 base, with 3 bases left between them. Original handling: For nucleated cells, counts were estimated from reference gene primer amplification. Data came from immunoSEQ multiplex PCR; TCRdb stores just in-frame clones and leaves some out. V, J and clone size were drawn from that table, and D and trimming were deduced from the DNA. The table records fewer than 200,000 clones, 70% to 90% of them present only once. The sample consisted of peripheral blood. This clonotype originated in a man in his forties with active or convalescent COVID-19. The chain joins TRBV24-1 to TRBJ1-1; D call uncertain. Written as DNA, the CDR3 is TGTGCCACCAGTGATTTCGGGAACACTGAAGCTTTCTTT. It is translated as CATSDFGNTEAFF.